This entry lists 30 T cell receptor beta chains sequenced from one sample in a study of T cells after yellow fever vaccination. MiXCR was run by TCRdb on the 5' RACE reads, yielding one entry per CDR3 protein. The sample records 450,000 to 600,000 distinct CDR3 sequences, about a sixth being singletons. Source: PBMCs, taken about 5 days after the first yellow fever vaccination. The receptors were sampled from a man aged 18 to 29 who received the YFV17D yellow fever vaccine.

This sequence joins TRBV7-2 and TRBJ2-3; 7 bases line up with TRBD1. The CDR3 contains 15 residues. The germline V gene encodes CDR1 SGHTA and CDR2 FQGNSA. The CDR3 DNA reads TGTGCGACACTTGCCAGGGACAGCGTTGTAGATACGCAGTATTTT. Translated, it gives CATLARDSVVDTQYF.

The chain uses TRBV4-1 and TRBJ2-4, with TRBD1 identical over 7 bases. The V gene end was trimmed by 2 bases and the J gene end by 1 base; junction bases not matched to a gene: 5. The germline V gene has CDR1 MGHRA and CDR2 YSYEKL. CDR3 size: 16 residues. CDR3 sequence (DNA): TGCGCCAGCAGCCAAAACAGGGGTAATGCCAAAAACATTCAGTACTTC. Translating it yields CASSQNRGNAKNIQYF.

This clonotype was found a few times. The J gene is TRBJ1-6, the V gene TRBV27; D is undetermined. V shed 6 bases and J shed 0 bases, with 9 bases lying between them. This CDR3 region has 15 residues. Germline-derived CDR1 and CDR2 are MNHEY and SMNVEV (reference sequence). CDR3 nucleotides: TGTGCCAGCAGACCCGGCAGCTCCTATAATTCACCCCTCCACTTT. Translating it yields CASRPGSSYNSPLHF.

This clonotype has at least ten counts. The chain couples TRBV4-1 to TRBJ1-3, with 9 bases fitting TRBD1. In germline, CDR1 is MGHRA, CDR2 YSYEKL. Trimming at V came to 3 bases and at J to 10 bases, leaving 10 bases not matched to a gene. This CDR3 comprises 15 residues. CDR3 protein: CASSHYRDRERTIYF. The CDR3 DNA reads as TGCGCCAGCAGCCACTACCGGGACAGGGAGCGAACCATATATTTT.

This chain links TRBV6-5 with TRBJ1-2; 10 bases map to TRBD1. The CDR3 consists of 15 residues. J lost 8 bases, V lost 0 bases, and 6 bases had no gene match. Germline V gene sequence: CDR1 MNHEY, CDR2 SVGAGI. The CDR3 nucleotides are TGTGCCAGCAGTTACTCGGGACAGGGGTTCGGCGGCTACACCTTC. Its protein product is CASSYSGQGFGGYTF.

The sample holds many counts of this clonotype. The rearrangement links TRBV6-5 to TRBJ2-3, with 13 nucleotides matching TRBD2. The CDR3 consists of 17 residues. Losses at the gene ends were 2 bases for V and 3 bases for J; bases not matched to a gene: 5. The germline V gene has CDR1 MNHEY and CDR2 SVGAGI. The CDR3 spells CASSYRLLAGGTDTQYF. The CDR3 nucleotides are TGTGCCAGCAGTTACAGGCTACTAGCGGGGGGGACAGATACGCAGTATTTT.

This clonotype has just a few counts. The DNA for the CDR3 is TGTGCCCGAGGACAGAGGGAAGATACGCAGTATTTT. As protein: CARGQREDTQYF. The chain joins TRBV30 to TRBJ2-3; maybe TRBD1 (6 bases). V dropped 8 bases and J dropped 5 bases, with 14 bases sitting between them. The CDR3 has 12 residues. Germline loops: CDR1 GTSNPN, CDR2 SVGIG (reference sequence).

This clonotype was counted many times. This chain joins TRBV6-5 and TRBJ2-1; weak D call: TRBD2 (6 bases). Trimming pared 2 bases from V and 7 bases from J, leaving 15 bases between. CDR3 length: 15 residues. The germline V gene encodes CDR1 MNHEY and CDR2 SVGAGI. CDR3 sequence: CASSYRGTTGNEQFF. The CDR3 DNA follows: TGTGCCAGCAGTTACCGGGGGACCACGGGGAATGAGCAGTTCTTC.

This clonotype was observed at least ten times. The gene calls are TRBV7-9 and TRBJ1-1; D is uncertain. Trimming stripped 0 bases from V and 1 base from J, with 9 bases between. The CDR3 contains 15 residues. Per the germline V gene, CDR1 is SEHNR and CDR2 is FQNEAQ (reference sequence). CDR3 in amino acids: CASSLALTENTEAFF. In DNA form, the CDR3 reads TGTGCCAGCAGCTTAGCGTTAACCGAGAACACTGAAGCTTTCTTT.

The chain joins TRBV20-1 to TRBJ1-2, with 9 bases identical to TRBD1. The length of the CDR3 is 13 residues. Losses at the gene ends were 6 bases for V and 4 bases for J; bases not matched to a gene: 6. The germline V gene encodes CDR1 DFQATT and CDR2 SNEGSKA (reference sequence). CDR3 DNA: TGCAGTGCCCGGACAGGGGAGACCTATGGCTACACCTTC. Encoded protein: CSARTGETYGYTF.

V and J are TRBV7-8 and TRBJ2-3; perhaps TRBD2 as D (5 bases). CDR1 SGHVS and CDR2 FQNEAQ come from the germline V gene. V was cut by 0 bases and J by 0 bases, with 13 bases left in between. There are 17 residues in the CDR3. This CDR3 reads CASSLALLSGSTDTQYF. The CDR3 bases are TGTGCCAGCAGCTTAGCCCTCCTAAGCGGTAGCACAGATACGCAGTATTTT.

The V and J genes are TRBV18 and TRBJ1-6, with D hard to call. The CDR3 is 14 amino acids. Between the trimmed V and J ends, which lost 3 bases and 10 bases, there was a span of 13 bases. Per the germline V gene, CDR1 is KGHSH and CDR2 is LQKENI. CDR3 in amino acids: CASSPEKGNSPLHF. CDR3 DNA: TGTGCCAGCTCACCGGAAAAGGGAAACTCACCCCTCCACTTT.

The V and J genes are TRBV12-3 or TRBV12-4 and TRBJ2-5; 8 positions match TRBD2. The length of the CDR3 is 14 residues. J was trimmed by 7 bases and V by 3 bases; bases with no gene match: 7. CDR3 protein: CASSFLGGATTQYF. For the CDR3, the DNA is TGTGCCAGCAGTTTTCTCGGGGGGGCTACGACCCAGTACTTC.

This clonotype was found once. The chain employs TRBV5-1 and TRBJ1-6; D not certain. Germline V CDR1 and CDR2: SGHRS, YFSETQ. CDR3 length: 15 residues. Between the trimmed V and J ends, which lost 1 base and 7 bases, there was a span of 12 bases. The CDR3 DNA follows: TGCGCCAGCAGCTTGTTGGGCGGTGGAAATTCACCCCTCCACTTT. Translating gives CASSLLGGGNSPLHF.

The chain is built from TRBV7-9 and TRBJ2-3; 7 bases fit TRBD1. Looked up from germline, CDR1 is SEHNR and CDR2 is FQNEAQ (reference sequence). CDR3 length: 15 residues. V dropped 5 bases and J dropped 1; count of bases not matched to a gene: 6. DNA for the CDR3: TGTGCCAGCAGCCAAGGGGGCAGTGGCACAGATACGCAGTATTTT. Translating gives CASSQGGSGTDTQYF.

V is TRBV9 and J is TRBJ2-1; 7 bases are shared with TRBD1. Trimming took 7 bases from V and 6 from J; bases not matched to a gene: 7. The CDR3 runs 13 residues. Germline-derived CDR1 and CDR2 are SGDLS and YYNGEE. The CDR3 DNA reads as TGTGCCAGCCGTAGCCCAGGGGGCAATGAGCAGTTCTTC. This gives the protein CASRSPGGNEQFF.

The chain employs TRBV11-1 and TRBJ2-7; TRBD2 matches 9 bases. The CDR3 loop spans 14 amino acids. CDR1 and CDR2 from the germline V gene are SGHAT and FQDESV (reference sequence). Trimming removed 2 bases from V and 9 bases from J; junction bases left unmatched: 8. The CDR3: CASSLPAGGKVQYF. The CDR3 DNA is TGTGCCAGCAGCTTACCAGCGGGGGGTAAGGTGCAGTACTTC.

This clonotype was recorded a few times. J is TRBJ2-1 and V is TRBV12-3 or TRBV12-4, with TRBD2 identical over 15 bases. The J segment lost 9 bases and the V segment lost 5 bases, leaving 8 bases of the junction unmatched. This CDR3 is built from 16 residues. The CDR3 region is CASSPPGLAGGSEQFF. The CDR3 region has the DNA TGTGCCAGCAGTCCGCCCGGACTAGCGGGGGGGAGTGAGCAGTTCTTC.

The CDR3 region is CASSQDGQKETQYF. CDR3 nucleotide sequence: TGTGCCAGCAGCCAGGATGGACAGAAAGAGACCCAGTACTTC. The chain is built from TRBV7-9 and TRBJ2-5; possibly TRBD1 for D (6 bases). The CDR3 sequence is 14 residues long. Trimming left V 5 bases short and J 3 bases short, with 13 bases between. Germline values: CDR1 SEHNR, CDR2 FQNEAQ (reference sequence).

V and J are TRBV25-1 and TRBJ1-1, with D uncertain. The CDR3 spans 12 residues. Per germline, CDR1 MGHDK and CDR2 SYGVNS. Between the trimmed V and J ends, which lost 3 bases and 11 bases, there was a span of 13 bases. CDR3: CASSDRTLGAFF. The CDR3 DNA reads TGTGCCAGCAGTGATCGTACCTTAGGGGCTTTCTTT.

The V and J genes are TRBV18 and TRBJ1-2; D gene unclear. The V end was cut by 0 bases, the J end by 5 bases, with 19 bases between. CDR3 size: 17 residues. The germline V gene has CDR1 KGHSH and CDR2 LQKENI. The CDR3 is CASSPPQDALSPYGYTF. In nucleotides, the CDR3 is TGTGCCAGCTCACCACCGCAGGATGCCTTGTCCCCGTATGGCTACACCTTC.

There are a few counts of this clonotype. The chain is built from TRBV19 and TRBJ1-4, with TRBD1 identical over 7 bases. The CDR3 extends over 15 amino acids. Germline V gives CDR1 LNHDA, CDR2 SQIVND (reference sequence). V was pared by 8 bases and J by 5 bases, with 11 bases of the junction left unmatched. CDR3 protein: CASRGGGRKNEKLFF. The DNA for the CDR3 is TGTGCCAGTCGCGGAGGGGGCAGAAAAAATGAAAAACTGTTTTTT. The variable domain in full, with the rest retrieved from reference TRBV19 and TRBJ1-4, is DGGITQSPKYLFRKEGQNVTLSCEQNLNHDAMYWYRQDPGQGLRLIYYSQIVNDFQKGDIAEGYSVSREKKESFPLTVTSAQKNPTAFYLCASRGGGRKNEKLFFGSGTQLSVL.

CDR3 sequence: CASSYSWGQPQHF. The CDR3 DNA reads as TGTGCCAGCAGTTACTCTTGGGGTCAGCCCCAGCATTTT. V and J are TRBV6-2 or TRBV6-3 and TRBJ1-5; D unresolved. The V end was cut by 0 bases, the J end by 6 bases, with 6 bases between. Looked up from germline, CDR1 is MNHEY and CDR2 is SVGEGT. The CDR3 is 13 residues long.

The gene calls are TRBV6-1 and TRBJ1-5; TRBD1 aligns across 8 bases. V lost 5 bases and J lost 9; bases outside the gene matches: 9. Per the germline V gene, CDR1 is MNHNS and CDR2 is SASEGT. The CDR3 extends over 14 amino acids. The CDR3 here is CASSPTGARGPQHF. In nucleotides, the CDR3 is TGTGCCAGCAGTCCGACAGGGGCAAGGGGGCCCCAGCATTTT.

The V gene is TRBV6-2 or TRBV6-3, the J gene TRBJ1-6; 7 bases are a match to TRBD1. The trim removed 2 bases at V and 8 bases at J, leaving 15 bases unmatched. Germline CDR1 is MNHEY and CDR2 is SVGEGT. The CDR3 runs to 18 residues. The CDR3 DNA sequence: TGTGCCAGCAGTTACACCGGCCGGACAGGCTTTTTTTATTCACCCCTCCACTTT. Translated: CASSYTGRTGFFYSPLHF.

CDR3 bases: TGTGCCAGCCGGGGGGGTGGATTTGCAGATACGCAGTATTTT. Amino acids: CASRGGGFADTQYF. The chain has TRBV7-2 and TRBJ2-3; 8 nucleotides line up with TRBD2. CDR3 length: 14 amino acids. The germline V gene encodes CDR1 SGHTA and CDR2 FQGNSA. V was pared by 8 bases and J by 4 bases, with 8 bases of the junction left unmatched.

The J gene is TRBJ1-2, the V gene TRBV2, with 7 bases matching TRBD1. CDR1 and CDR2 from the germline V gene are SNHLY and FYNNEI. The CDR3 is made up of 13 amino acids. Trimming took 2 bases from V and 7 from J; bases not matched to a gene: 4. This CDR3 is CASSERTGPGYTF. In DNA form, the CDR3 reads TGTGCCAGCAGTGAAAGGACAGGTCCTGGCTACACCTTC.

This clonotype was counted only a few times. The rearrangement links TRBV10-3 to TRBJ2-7, with TRBD1 matching 10 bases. The germline CDR1 and CDR2 sequences are ENHRY and SYGVKD. Trimming at V came to 2 bases and at J to 1 base, leaving 5 bases not matched to a gene. CDR3 length: 16 residues. The CDR3 is CAISEPGQGLSYEQYF. The CDR3 DNA is TGTGCCATCAGTGAGCCGGGACAGGGGCTGTCCTACGAGCAGTACTTC.

The gene calls are TRBV18 and TRBJ1-5, with D perhaps TRBD1 (6 bases). The CDR3 extends over 15 amino acids. Germline CDR1 KGHSH, CDR2 LQKENI. Trimming stripped 2 bases from V and 3 bases from J, with 11 bases between. The CDR3 protein is CASSPESGVNQPQHF. The CDR3 DNA follows: TGTGCCAGCTCACCAGAGTCAGGGGTCAATCAGCCCCAGCATTTT. Using reference TRBV18 and TRBJ1-5 for the parts outside the CDR3, the full variable domain is NAGVMQNPRHLVRRRGQEARLRCSPMKGHSHVYWYRQLPEEGLKFMVYLQKENIIDESGMPKERFSAEFPKEGPSILRIQQVVRGDSAAYFCASSPESGVNQPQHFGDGTRLSIL.

This clonotype was seen a handful of times. The chain joins TRBV6-1 to TRBJ2-3; 16 bases fit TRBD2. Germline V gives CDR1 MNHNS, CDR2 SASEGT. V shed 5 bases, J shed 6 bases, and the junction held 5 bases outside the gene matches. The CDR3 runs 16 residues. This chain's CDR3 is CASSKGLAGGPDTQYF. In DNA, the CDR3 is TGTGCCAGCAGTAAGGGACTAGCGGGGGGGCCGGATACGCAGTATTTT.